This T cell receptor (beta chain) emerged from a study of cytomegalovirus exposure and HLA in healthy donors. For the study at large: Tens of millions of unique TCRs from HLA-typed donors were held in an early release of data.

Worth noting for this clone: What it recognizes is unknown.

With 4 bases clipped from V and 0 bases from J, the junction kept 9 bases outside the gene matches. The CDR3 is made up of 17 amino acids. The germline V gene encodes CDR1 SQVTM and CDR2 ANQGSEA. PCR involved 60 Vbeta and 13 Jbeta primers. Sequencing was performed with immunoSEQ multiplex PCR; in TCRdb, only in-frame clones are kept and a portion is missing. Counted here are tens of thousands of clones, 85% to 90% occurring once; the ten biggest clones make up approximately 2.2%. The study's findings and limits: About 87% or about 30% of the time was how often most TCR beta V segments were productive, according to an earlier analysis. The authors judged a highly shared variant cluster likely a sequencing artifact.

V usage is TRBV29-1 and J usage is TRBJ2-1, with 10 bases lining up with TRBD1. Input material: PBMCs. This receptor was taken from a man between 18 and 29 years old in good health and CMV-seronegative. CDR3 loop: CSVGQGAFSSSYNEQFF. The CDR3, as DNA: TGCAGCGTTGGACAGGGGGCATTTTCAAGCTCCTACAATGAGCAGTTCTTC.